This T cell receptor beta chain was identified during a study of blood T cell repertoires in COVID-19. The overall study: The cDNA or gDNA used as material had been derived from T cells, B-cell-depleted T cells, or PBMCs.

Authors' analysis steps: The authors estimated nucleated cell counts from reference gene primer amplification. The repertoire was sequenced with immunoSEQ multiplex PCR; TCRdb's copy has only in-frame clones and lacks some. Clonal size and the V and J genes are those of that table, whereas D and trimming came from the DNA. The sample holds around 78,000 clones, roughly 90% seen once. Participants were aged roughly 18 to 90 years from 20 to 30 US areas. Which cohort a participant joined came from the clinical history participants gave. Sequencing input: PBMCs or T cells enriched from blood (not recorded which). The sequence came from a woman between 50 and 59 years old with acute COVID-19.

Written as DNA, the CDR3 is TGTGCCAGCTCATACTCGAATGAGGGGGCCCAGTACTTC. This encodes CASSYSNEGAQYF. The chain carries TRBV18 and TRBJ2-5, with D perhaps TRBD1 (6 bases). Trimming cost V 5 bases and J 9 bases, with 16 bases left between them. Germline V CDR1 and CDR2: KGHSH, LQKENI. This CDR3 is built from 13 residues. Looking up the rest from reference TRBV18 and TRBJ2-5 gives the full variable domain: NAGVMQNPRHLVRRRGQEARLRCSPMKGHSHVYWYRQLPEEGLKFMVYLQKENIIDESGMPKERFSAEFPKEGPSILRIQQVVRGDSAAYFCASSYSNEGAQYFGPGTRLLVL.